This T cell receptor (beta chain) originates from a study of immune evolution from preneoplasia to lung adenocarcinoma. General study results and limits: Normal lung had highest clonality; later lesions appeared denser, more diverse. Top clone share appeared to fall from AAH through AIS, MIA, adenocarcinoma.

Of note for this clone: What it binds is unknown.

The table came from immunoSEQ multiplex PCR; TCRdb's copy has only in-frame clones and leaves some out. Of 25,000 to 30,000 clones in the sample, around 70% are singletons; the top ten hold about 5.8%. The length of the CDR3 is 16 residues. Trimming took off 2 bases at V and 0 bases at J, with 14 bases between the two ends. The germline V gene has CDR1 SGHAT and CDR2 FQDESV (reference sequence). Macro-dissection enriched premalignant or tumor cells before nucleic acid extraction. The sequence was obtained from a person in their sixties with invasive lung adenocarcinoma. Some clones in this sample may be carry-over from other donors' samples. The rearrangement uses TRBV11-1 and TRBJ2-7; the D call may be TRBD1 or TRBD2 (5 bases each). Sequenced material: FFPE invasive lung adenocarcinoma tissue. As DNA, the CDR3 is TGTGCCAGCAGCTTAAGTGTGGGGACGGCCTCCTACGAGCAGTACTTC. Residues: CASSLSVGTASYEQYF.